This T cell receptor beta chain was sequenced for a study of cytomegalovirus exposure and HLA in healthy donors. In the case of this clone: Its matching antigen is unknown.

In the PCR, 60 Vbeta and 13 Jbeta primers were used. Clones were sequenced by immunoSEQ multiplex PCR, and TCRdb holds only the in-frame ones, with some missing. The sample carries around 64,000 clones, roughly 88% recorded once. The study, taken as a whole, reports: The study had only CMV serostatus as immune exposure information. In all likelihood, a cluster of highly shared sequence variants was a sequencing artifact. Earlier analysis yielded a pattern in which most TCR beta V segments were productive about 90% or about 30% of the time.

V was pared by 0 bases and J by 0 bases, with 12 bases between. The CDR3 covers 17 residues. The germline V gene has CDR1 LNHNV and CDR2 YYDKDF (reference sequence). The TCR was taken from a woman between 25 and 40 years old in good health and CMV-seronegative. The V gene is TRBV15, the J gene TRBJ1-3; D gene uncertain. The sequenced sample consisted of PBMCs. This CDR3 reads CATSREAGRLSGNTIYF. In DNA, the CDR3 is TGTGCCACCAGCAGAGAGGCCGGCAGGCTCTCTGGAAACACCATATATTTT.